This is a list of T cell receptor beta chains from one sample in a study of a mutant IDH1 vaccine in newly diagnosed glioma. Clones were sequenced by immunoSEQ multiplex PCR, and TCRdb holds only the in-frame ones, with some missing. The table includes about 51,000 clones, 70% to 80% detected once. The starting material was PBMCs, obtained from a glioma patient treated with radiotherapy, temozolomide or both. The receptors here all came from a woman in her forties with glioma. CDR3s include the opening cysteine and the closing phenylalanine or tryptophan.

TRBJ2-1 | TRBV2 | CASSGPNEQFF
TRBJ1-5 | TRBV6-1 | CASSAFGNQPQHF
TRBJ2-3 | TRBV5-1 | CASRYLTGGVDTQYF
TRBJ1-2 | TRBV4-1 | CASSPDRFYGYTF
TRBJ2-7 | TRBV5-1 | CASSWNPGTGGGEQYF
TRBJ1-3 | TRBV2 | CASQGRVNTIYF
TRBJ2-3 | TRBV9 | CASSVFRGGPGTQYF
TRBJ2-1 | TRBV7-2 | CASSGGGDYNEQFF
TRBJ1-1 | TRBV29-1 | CSVGQGGSGTEAFF
TRBJ2-3 | TRBV5-1 | CASSGQRGGADTQYF
TRBJ1-4 | TRBV7-9 | CASSFPSTTNEKLFF
TRBJ2-7 | TRBV2 | CASSGVRGVYEQYF
TRBJ1-4 | TRBV5-1 | CASSLGYSRDGNEKLFF
TRBJ1-6 | TRBV5-1 | CASSLVRQGNSPLHF
TRBJ1-3 | TRBV2 | CASSAGLSSGNTIYF
TRBJ2-1 | TRBV4-3 | CASSQDSLSGGYNEQFF
TRBJ2-1 | TRBV2 | CASSDNVYNEQFF
TRBJ2-5 | TRBV30 | CAWSPMGTQYF
TRBJ1-1 | TRBV19 | CASSPSLLAPRGTEAFF
TRBJ1-4 | TRBV7-8 | CASSLAGRGNEKLFF
TRBJ2-7 | TRBV27 | CASSSAAEAYEQYF
TRBJ2-7 | TRBV5-6 | CASSRSGTGNRYEQYF
TRBJ1-1 | TRBV27 | CASSFGIRDTEAFF
TRBJ1-1 | TRBV11-2 | CASSFPPENTEAFF
TRBJ1-4 | TRBV4-3 | CASSASGTGGWGEKLFF
TRBJ1-3 | TRBV5-4 | CASSGGLESSGNTIYF
TRBJ2-5 | TRBV13 | CASSYGLAGGSPQYF
TRBJ2-2 | TRBV30 | CASLRTGNTGELFF
TRBJ1-3 | TRBV7-6 | CASSQDMSSGNTIYF
TRBJ2-1 | TRBV5-1 | CASSLMSEQFF
TRBJ2-7 | TRBV7-2 | CASSLVGIIEQYF
TRBJ2-7 | TRBV27 | CASSLGDEQYF
TRBJ2-3 | TRBV6-5 | CASSSVRDTQYF
TRBJ1-1 | TRBV5-1 | CASSAGQGATEAFF
TRBJ2-5 | TRBV2 | CASKSRRDLETQYF
TRBJ2-1 | TRBV27 | CASRWGANEQFF
TRBJ1-2 | TRBV7-2 | CASSLLLRVRNYGYTF
TRBJ2-5 | TRBV5-1 | CASSGATVRQETQYF
TRBJ1-2 | TRBV18 | CASRSRGGNYGYTF
TRBJ1-5 | TRBV19 | CASSIPGQGARQPQHF
TRBJ2-7 | TRBV10-1 | CASSETGLAEQYF
TRBJ2-5 | TRBV7-9 | CASSYLGQETQYF
TRBJ1-5 | TRBV19 | CASKWPVLYYSNQPQHF
TRBJ1-2 | TRBV18 | CASSPLTEAGGYTF
TRBJ2-1 | TRBV5-1 | CASSLSGTSSYNEQFF
TRBJ1-1 | TRBV6-1 | CASSALGDRGSKWAFF
TRBJ1-1 | TRBV5-1 | CASSFRGLDQNTEAFF
TRBJ1-5 | TRBV6-1 | CASSEFRGYSNQPQHF
TRBJ2-7 | TRBV6-4 | CASWIGTSSYEQYF
TRBJ1-1 | TRBV5-1 | CASSEQGSLTEAFF
TRBJ2-7 | TRBV6-5 | CASSYDGFYEQYF
TRBJ2-7 | TRBV7-2 | CASRRGQGAYEQYF
TRBJ2-7 | TRBV2 | CASRSDRGTIYEQYF
TRBJ1-2 | TRBV5-6 | CASTPSRRYGYTF
TRBJ2-5 | TRBV6-1 | CASITGTGETQYF
TRBJ1-1 | TRBV6-6 | CASSYTDRRVEAFF
TRBJ2-6 | TRBV5-1 | CASSLSTAGGRSGANVLTF
TRBJ1-1 | TRBV10-3 | CAIKKAPVGTEAFF
TRBJ1-5 | TRBV30 | CAWSVSRVVQGQPQHF
TRBJ1-5 | TRBV7-7 | CASSLVSRWPQYSNQPQHF